The 22 T cell receptor beta chains below were found in one sample sequenced in a study of T cells after yellow fever vaccination. MiXCR, applied by TCRdb to the 5' RACE reads, yields one record per CDR3 protein. The sample includes some 600,000 distinct CDR3 sequences, approximately 13% of them seen just once. The starting material was PBMCs, obtained on the day of the yellow fever booster vaccination. The receptors come from a man aged 25 to 45 who received the YFV17D yellow fever vaccine.

This clonotype was counted between two and nine times. The chain joins TRBV12-3 or TRBV12-4 to TRBJ1-5, with no clear D. Trimming stripped 7 bases from V and 6 bases from J, with 13 bases between. This CDR3 is 13 amino acids long. CDR3 residues: CASTPRVGQPQHF. As DNA, the CDR3 is TGTGCCAGCACCCCAAGGGTTGGTCAGCCCCAGCATTTT.

This rearrangement joins TRBV7-2 to TRBJ2-1; D perhaps matches TRBD2 (6 bases). Trimming left V 2 bases short and J 9 bases short, with 14 bases between. The CDR3 is made up of 14 amino acids. The germline V gene encodes CDR1 SGHTA and CDR2 FQGNSA. The CDR3 spells CASSLNPSVAEQFF. CDR3 coding DNA: TGTGCCAGCAGCTTAAATCCTAGCGTGGCTGAGCAGTTCTTC. Full variable domain (outside the CDR3, taken from reference TRBV7-2 and TRBJ2-1): GAGVSQSPSNKVTEKGKDVELRCDPISGHTALYWYRQSLGQGLEFLIYFQGNSAPDKSGLPSDRFSAERTGGSVSTLTIQRTQQEDSAVYLCASSLNPSVAEQFFGPGTRLTVL.

The chain joins TRBV30 to TRBJ2-1; TRBD1 agrees at 9 bases. The CDR3 runs 16 residues. Trimming took 7 bases from V and 3 from J; bases not matched to a gene: 13. The germline gives CDR1 GTSNPN, CDR2 SVGIG (reference sequence). The CDR3 protein is CALVGRGDRVYNEQFF. For the CDR3, the DNA is TGTGCCTTAGTCGGAAGGGGGGACAGGGTCTACAATGAGCAGTTCTTC.

The V and J genes are TRBV20-1 and TRBJ1-6; tentative D call: TRBD1 (5 bases). The CDR3 consists of 15 residues. Trimming removed 5 bases from V and 9 bases from J, with 20 bases in between. Germline CDR1 and CDR2: DFQATT and SNEGSKA (reference sequence). The CDR3: CSAWSTGFFSSPLHF. As DNA, the CDR3 is TGCAGTGCTTGGTCAACAGGTTTTTTCAGTTCACCCCTCCACTTT.

The chain recombines TRBV20-1 with TRBJ2-7, with D uncertain. The CDR3 consists of 13 residues. Per germline, CDR1 DFQATT and CDR2 SNEGSKA (reference sequence). Between the trimmed V and J ends, which lost 2 bases and 2 bases, there was a span of 10 bases. The CDR3 loop reads CSARSPVTYEQYF. The CDR3 DNA is TGCAGTGCTAGATCTCCCGTAACCTACGAGCAGTACTTC.

The chain has TRBV5-1 and TRBJ2-7; 8 positions agree with TRBD1. In germline, CDR1 is SGHRS, CDR2 YFSETQ. The ends lost 6 bases at V and 2 bases at J; junction bases unmatched: 10. This CDR3 has 15 amino acids. CDR3 region: CASTLTPGQAYEQYF. DNA for the CDR3: TGCGCCAGCACTCTAACCCCGGGACAGGCCTACGAGCAGTACTTC.

This clonotype was observed a few times. The J gene is TRBJ2-3, the V gene TRBV4-3; the D is unclear. The CDR3 runs to 17 residues. Germline loops: CDR1 LGHNA, CDR2 YSLEER. V gave up 1 base and J gave up 0 bases, with 14 bases separating them. The CDR3 DNA sequence: TGCGCCAGCAGCCAAGGGAAGGGCCTTTATAGCACAGATACGCAGTATTTT. Translating it yields CASSQGKGLYSTDTQYF.

V is TRBV4-3 and J is TRBJ2-4; either TRBD1 or TRBD2 may supply D (6 bases each). Deletions cut 0 bases from V and 0 bases from J, with 9 bases between. Germline assignment: CDR1 LGHNA and CDR2 YSLEER. The CDR3 runs 16 residues. The CDR3 region has the DNA TGCGCCAGCAGCCAAGATAGGGGGGTAGCCAAAAACATTCAGTACTTC. It encodes CASSQDRGVAKNIQYF.

This clonotype was detected ten times or more. V usage is TRBV12-3 or TRBV12-4 and J usage is TRBJ2-3; no definite D call. CDR3 length: 12 residues. V was clipped by 5 bases and J by 2 bases, with 5 bases between them. The CDR3 sequence: CASSQNTDTQYF. CDR3 DNA: TGTGCCAGCAGTCAAAACACAGATACGCAGTATTTT.

Only a few counts were recorded for this clonotype. This chain links TRBV4-1 with TRBJ2-7, with D unclear. In germline, CDR1 is MGHRA, CDR2 YSYEKL. The CDR3 has 15 residues. The V end was cut by 0 bases, the J end by 1 base, with 10 bases between. The CDR3 DNA is TGCGCCAGCAGCCAAGAAGGCGCTAAATCCTACGAGCAGTACTTC. Amino acid sequence: CASSQEGAKSYEQYF.

The rearrangement joins TRBV12-3 or TRBV12-4 to TRBJ2-7; TRBD2 matches at 7 bases. The length of the CDR3 is 15 residues. V lost 5 bases and J lost 7; bases outside the gene matches: 14. The DNA of the CDR3 is TGTGCCAGCAGTACTGTAGCGGGCGCCCCCGGGGAGCAGTACTTC. Its translation is CASSTVAGAPGEQYF.

Comments on this clonotype: A read error is likely, as this CDR3 ends without the conserved phenylalanine or tryptophan. The genes are TRBV7-9 and TRBJ2-5; D is tentatively TRBD1 or TRBD2 (5 bases each). Germline V CDR1 and CDR2: SEHNR, FQNEAQ (reference sequence). V shed 1 base and J shed 1 base, with 13 bases lying between them. This CDR3 is built from 16 residues. The CDR3 loop is CASSLDHWDPQETQYS. CDR3 nucleotide sequence: TGTGCCAGCAGCTTAGACCACTGGGACCCCCAAGAGACCCAGTACTCC.

V gene TRBV20-1 combines with J gene TRBJ2-1; D ambiguous. V lost 2 bases and J 15 bases, leaving 14 bases between the germline ends. CDR1 and CDR2 (germline): DFQATT, SNEGSKA (reference sequence). The CDR3 has 11 amino acids. The CDR3 DNA sequence: TGCAGTGCTAGACTAGGGTCGGGTACGTTCTTC. Residues: CSARLGSGTFF.

The DNA of the CDR3 is TGTGCCTGGGGGGGGCTCCCCGAGCAGTTCTTC. Its protein product is CAWGGLPEQFF. The chain uses TRBV30 and TRBJ2-1; either TRBD1 or TRBD2 may fit D (6 bases each). Germline-derived CDR1 and CDR2 are GTSNPN and SVGIG (reference sequence). The CDR3 runs 11 residues. The V gene lost 5 bases and the J gene lost 10 bases, with 12 bases spanning the gap.

This clonotype was counted ten times or more. This chain links TRBV20-1 with TRBJ2-4; the D call may be TRBD1 or TRBD2 (6 bases each). With 6 bases removed from V and 0 bases from J, the gap between germline ends came to 21 bases. Germline values: CDR1 DFQATT, CDR2 SNEGSKA (reference sequence). CDR3 length: 17 residues. The CDR3: CSARGSGASLAKNIQYF. The CDR3 region has the DNA TGCAGTGCCAGGGGTAGCGGAGCGTCGTTAGCCAAAAACATTCAGTACTTC.

This chain uses TRBV9 with TRBJ2-3; D is undetermined. Trimming left V 0 bases short and J 6 bases short, with 8 bases between. CDR1 SGDLS and CDR2 YYNGEE come from the germline V gene. This CDR3 has 13 residues. CDR3 in amino acids: CASSVAVSDTQYF. CDR3 coding DNA: TGTGCCAGCAGCGTAGCAGTATCCGATACGCAGTATTTT.

The sample holds many counts of this clonotype. The genes are TRBV7-2 and TRBJ2-7, with D hard to call. The CDR3 is made up of 14 amino acids. V was pared by 5 bases and J by 2 bases, with 13 bases between. Germline V CDR1 and CDR2: SGHTA, FQGNSA. The CDR3 nucleotides are TGTGCCAGCAGCCTCGGCCTTCAGACCTACGAGCAGTACTTC. Its protein is CASSLGLQTYEQYF.

The chain uses TRBV18 and TRBJ2-7, with D tentatively TRBD1 (6 bases). The length of the CDR3 is 14 residues. CDR1 and CDR2 (germline): KGHSH, LQKENI. The V end was cut by 1 base, the J end by 2 bases, with 9 bases between. The CDR3 DNA is TGTGCCAGCTCACCACTGGACAGAACCTACGAGCAGTACTTC. Its translation: CASSPLDRTYEQYF.

This clonotype was counted a few times. J is TRBJ1-6 and V is TRBV7-9, with D possibly TRBD1 on 6 matching bases. CDR3 length equals 12 residues. The V gene lost 5 bases and the J gene lost 10 bases, with 9 bases spanning the gap. Germline values: CDR1 SEHNR, CDR2 FQNEAQ (reference sequence). CDR3 coding DNA: TGTGCCAGCAGCACAGGGTACTCACCCCTCCACTTT. It codes for CASSTGYSPLHF.

At least ten counts were recorded for this clonotype. The chain combines TRBV6-5 with TRBJ2-5; D is ambiguous. Germline values: CDR1 MNHEY, CDR2 SVGAGI. Trimming pared 7 bases from V and 4 bases from J, leaving 7 bases between. The CDR3 runs 11 residues. The CDR3 here is CASMVGETQYF. The CDR3 bases are TGTGCCAGCATGGTTGGAGAGACCCAGTACTTC.

At least ten counts were recorded for this clonotype. The genes are TRBV12-3 or TRBV12-4 and TRBJ2-5; 9 bases agree with TRBD1. The length of the CDR3 is 12 residues. V trimming: 6 bases; J trimming: 9 bases; junction bases outside the gene matches: 5. CDR3 residues: CASRRDRAAQYF. In DNA form, the CDR3 reads TGTGCCAGCAGACGGGACAGGGCGGCCCAGTACTTC.

This clonotype has just a few counts. The CDR3 is CASSPRRGGSLWEQYF. CDR3 bases: TGTGCCAGCAGCCCCCGGAGGGGAGGGAGCTTATGGGAGCAGTACTTC. The rearrangement joins TRBV7-8 to TRBJ2-7, with TRBD2 identical over 7 bases. CDR1 SGHVS and CDR2 FQNEAQ come from the germline V gene. The CDR3 has 16 residues. With V trimmed by 5 bases and J by 7 bases, 17 bases remained unmatched.